This TCR beta chain emerged from a study of cytomegalovirus exposure and HLA in healthy donors. Overall study context: Across a few hundred genotyped donors, around 82% landed in the Caucasian-associated ancestry cluster.

Study-level findings and limits: For presence/absence analyses, sequencing depth was assumed to be roughly uniform across donors. A later analysis found TCR association rates differed by HLA locus, highest for DRB1 and lowest for HLA-C.

Details on this clone: No antigen is known for it. Distinct nucleotide sequences in the sample also encode this CDR3.

The PCR made use of 60 Vbeta and 13 Jbeta primers. TCRdb's table, derived via immunoSEQ multiplex PCR, lists solely in-frame clones and lacks some. The data show approximately 290,000 clones, around 80% seen once. V dropped 2 bases and J dropped 4 bases, with 11 bases sitting between them. This CDR3 is built from 14 residues. Germline CDR1 is MNHEY and CDR2 is SMNVEV (reference sequence). The genes are TRBV27 and TRBJ1-2; D not resolved. The source of this sequence is a girl aged 2 to 10 in good health and CMV-seronegative. Source material: PBMCs. CDR3 region: CASSLGRGGYGYTF. The CDR3 nucleotides are TGTGCCAGCAGTTTAGGGCGGGGAGGCTATGGCTACACCTTC.